Following are 9 T cell receptor beta chains from one sample sequenced in a study of graft-versus-host responses after intestinal transplantation. No antigen has been assigned to these receptors. Profiling relied on immunoSEQ multiplex PCR, and the TCRdb table lists in-frame clones only, not all of them. The table shows 95,000 to 150,000 clones, with roughly 91% occurring only once. The specimen comprised unstimulated CD4+ T cells sorted from spleen or lymph node cells, sampled before intestinal transplant. These TCRs come from a human donor who received an intestinal transplant.

The chain has TRBV9 and TRBJ2-5; D may be TRBD2 (5 bases). The V end was cut by 3 bases, the J end by 10 bases, with 28 bases between. In germline, CDR1 is SGDLS, CDR2 YYNGEE. CDR3 size: 17 residues. CDR3 DNA sequence: TGTGCCAGCAGCGACGGGTCGGCTGGGGAGCCTTTAGTCGGCCAGTACTTC. This sequence encodes CASSDGSAGEPLVGQYF.

CDR3 nucleotide sequence: TGTGCCAGCAGCTTAATCGGACAGGGACTAAACATTCAGTACTTC. Translated, it gives CASSLIGQGLNIQYF. V usage is TRBV5-6 and J usage is TRBJ2-4, with 8 bases aligning to TRBD1. The V gene end was trimmed by 2 bases and the J gene end by 6 bases; junction bases not matched to a gene: 7. Germline V gene sequence: CDR1 SGHDT, CDR2 YYEEEE. This CDR3 is 15 amino acids long.

CDR3 in DNA: TGTGCCAGCAGCACGGGACAGGTCGGCGAAAAACTGTTTTTT. As protein: CASSTGQVGEKLFF. The V and J genes are TRBV25-1 and TRBJ1-4, with TRBD1 matching 8 bases. Trimming cost V 6 bases and J 8 bases; bases outside gene matches: 8. The CDR3 totals 14 residues. Germline CDR1 MGHDK, CDR2 SYGVNS.

The rearrangement links TRBV30 to TRBJ1-2; 7 bases fit TRBD1. The CDR3 runs to 14 residues. Germline V CDR1 and CDR2: GTSNPN, SVGIG (reference sequence). J lost 6 bases, V lost 3 bases, and 10 bases had no gene match. The CDR3 DNA is TGTGCCTGGAGGGGGGAGGGGGCAGGGAATGGCTACACCTTC. It yields the protein CAWRGEGAGNGYTF.

The chain uses TRBV18 and TRBJ2-5; 12 bases line up with TRBD2. The DNA end is more similar to TRBJ2-7, so the J call may be wrong. The germline V gene encodes CDR1 KGHSH and CDR2 LQKENI. The CDR3 totals 15 residues. The CDR3 reads CASSQTSGSQYEQYF. In nucleotides, the CDR3 is TGTGCCAGCTCACAGACTAGCGGGAGTCAATACGAGCAGTACTTC.

The rearrangement uses TRBV28 and TRBJ2-7; D is perhaps TRBD1 (6 bases). Trimming took 5 bases from V and 3 from J, leaving 23 bases between them. The germline gives CDR1 MDHEN, CDR2 SYDVKM. CDR3 length: 17 amino acids. CDR3 amino acids: CASSTRWGQGSSYEQYF. For the CDR3, the DNA is TGTGCCAGCAGTACCCGCTGGGGGCAGGGGTCCAGCTACGAGCAGTACTTC.

This clone has just one count. The V call is TRBV7-2, the J call TRBJ2-4; TRBD2 agrees at 12 bases. CDR3 size: 16 residues. Trimming cost V 2 bases and J 8 bases; bases outside gene matches: 7. Germline CDR1 reads SGHTA; CDR2 reads FQGNSA. The CDR3, as DNA: TGTGCCAGCAGCTTATCTAGCGGGAGGGCGGTGGACATTCAGTACTTC. It yields the protein CASSLSSGRAVDIQYF.

The count of this clone is one. This chain joins TRBV5-1 and TRBJ2-1; D call uncertain. Germline V gene data show CDR1 as SGHRS and CDR2 as YFSETQ. CDR3 length: 16 residues. The germline V and J ends were trimmed by 2 bases and 0 bases, with 12 bases remaining between them. The CDR3 DNA sequence: TGCGCCAGCAGCTTATTTGGCGTTAGCTCCTACAATGAGCAGTTCTTC. Protein: CASSLFGVSSYNEQFF.

The table lists this clone with a count of one. The chain couples TRBV20-1 to TRBJ1-1, with no clear D. Germline V gene sequence: CDR1 DFQATT, CDR2 SNEGSKA (reference sequence). CDR3 length equals 11 residues. With 6 bases removed from V and 3 bases from J, the gap between germline ends came to 8 bases. CDR3 sequence (DNA): TGCAGTGCCCCCTTGGACACTGAAGCTTTCTTT. Encoded protein: CSAPLDTEAFF.